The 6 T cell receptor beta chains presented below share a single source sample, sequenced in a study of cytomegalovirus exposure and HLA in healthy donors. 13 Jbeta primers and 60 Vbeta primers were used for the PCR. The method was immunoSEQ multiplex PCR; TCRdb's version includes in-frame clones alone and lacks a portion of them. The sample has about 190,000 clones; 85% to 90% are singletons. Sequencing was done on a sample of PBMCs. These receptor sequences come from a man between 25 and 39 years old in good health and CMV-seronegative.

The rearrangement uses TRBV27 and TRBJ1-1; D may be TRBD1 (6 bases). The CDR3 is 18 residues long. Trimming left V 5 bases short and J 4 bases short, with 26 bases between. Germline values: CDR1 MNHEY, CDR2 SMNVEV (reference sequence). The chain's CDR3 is CASSPTPGESGWGTEAFF. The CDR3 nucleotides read TGTGCCAGCAGTCCCACCCCAGGGGAGTCAGGGTGGGGCACTGAAGCTTTCTTT.

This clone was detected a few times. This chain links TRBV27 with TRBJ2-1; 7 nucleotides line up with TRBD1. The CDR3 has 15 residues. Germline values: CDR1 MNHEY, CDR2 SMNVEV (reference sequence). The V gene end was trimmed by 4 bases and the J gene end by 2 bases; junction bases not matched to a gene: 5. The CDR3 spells CASSSGGGPYNEQFF. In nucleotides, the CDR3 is TGTGCCAGCAGTTCAGGGGGTGGCCCCTACAATGAGCAGTTCTTC.

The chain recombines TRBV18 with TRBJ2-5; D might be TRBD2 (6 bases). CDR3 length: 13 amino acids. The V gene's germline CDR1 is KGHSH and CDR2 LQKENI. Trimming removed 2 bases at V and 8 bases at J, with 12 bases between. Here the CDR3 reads CASSPSSEGTQYF. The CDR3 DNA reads TGTGCCAGCTCACCATCTAGCGAGGGAACCCAGTACTTC. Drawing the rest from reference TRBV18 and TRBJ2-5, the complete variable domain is NAGVMQNPRHLVRRRGQEARLRCSPMKGHSHVYWYRQLPEEGLKFMVYLQKENIIDESGMPKERFSAEFPKEGPSILRIQQVVRGDSAAYFCASSPSSEGTQYFGPGTRLLVL.

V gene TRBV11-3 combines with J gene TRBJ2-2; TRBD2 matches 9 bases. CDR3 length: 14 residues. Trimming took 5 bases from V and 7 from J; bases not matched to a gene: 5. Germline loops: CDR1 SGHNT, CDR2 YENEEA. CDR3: CASSAGGAGGELFF. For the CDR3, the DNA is TGTGCCAGCAGCGCGGGGGGGGCAGGCGGGGAGCTGTTTTTT.

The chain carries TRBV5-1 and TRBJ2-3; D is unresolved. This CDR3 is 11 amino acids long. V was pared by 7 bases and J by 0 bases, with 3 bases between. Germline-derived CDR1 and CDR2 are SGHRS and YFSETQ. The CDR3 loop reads CASLSTDTQYF. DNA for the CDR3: TGCGCCAGCTTAAGCACAGATACGCAGTATTTT. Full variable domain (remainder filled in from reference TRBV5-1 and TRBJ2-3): KAGVTQTPRYLIKTRGQQVTLSCSPISGHRSVSWYQQTPGQGLQFLFEYFSETQRNKGNFPGRFSGRQFSNSRSEMNVSTLELGDSALYLCASLSTDTQYFGPGTRLTVL.

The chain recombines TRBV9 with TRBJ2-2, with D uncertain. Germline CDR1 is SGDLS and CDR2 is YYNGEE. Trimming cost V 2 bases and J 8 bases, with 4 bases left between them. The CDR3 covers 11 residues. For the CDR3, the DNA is TGTGCCAGCAGCGTCAAAGGGGAGCTGTTTTTT. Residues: CASSVKGELFF. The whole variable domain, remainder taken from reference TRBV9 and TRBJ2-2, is DSGVTQTPKHLITATGQRVTLRCSPRSGDLSVYWYQQSLDQGLQFLIQYYNGEERAKGNILERFSAQQFPDLHSELNLSSLELGDSALYFCASSVKGELFFGEGSRLTVL.